This T cell receptor beta chain was captured by sequencing in a study of liver allograft versus peripheral blood T cells. Study as a whole: Recipients' peripheral blood T cell receptor repertoires were compared with those in transplanted livers. The study, taken as a whole, reports: Peripheral blood repertoires reportedly differed from the T cell receptor repertoires found inside liver allografts.

MiXCR, run by TCRdb on the reads, gives a single entry per CDR3 protein. The data show some 14,000 distinct CDR3 sequences, under 20% seen once. Trimming stripped 3 bases from V and 3 bases from J, with 7 bases between. This CDR3 is built from 12 residues. Germline V gene lookup returns CDR1 DFQATT and CDR2 SNEGSKA (reference sequence). A note on this clonotype: Antigen specificity is unknown.

The sequence was obtained from a human patient who had a liver transplant. The graft donor may have contributed some T cells. V and J are TRBV20-1 and TRBJ2-3; maybe TRBD2 (6 bases). The CDR3 coding sequence is TGCAGTGCTAGCGGGAGTACAGATACGCAGTATTTT. Amino acid sequence: CSASGSTDTQYF.